This T cell receptor beta chain appears in the sequencing data of a study of technical replicates of blood from several donors. Data came from immunoSEQ multiplex PCR; TCRdb stores just in-frame clones and leaves some out. The sample shows about 83,000 clones, 92% of them seen only once. The CDR3 is 11 residues long. Trimming removed 9 bases at V and 12 bases at J, with 17 bases between. Germline V gene sequence: CDR1 LNHDA, CDR2 SQIVND (reference sequence). The rearrangement uses TRBV19 and TRBJ1-1; D is unclear. The sequenced sample consisted of T cells isolated from PBMCs. The receptor's source is a human donor in good health. CDR3 in DNA: TGTGCCAGCGTTGAGGGAGTCATAACTTTCTTT. Its translation is CASVEGVITFF.